The sequence of this T cell receptor beta chain was determined in a study of human T cells and chemical hapten exposure. Study as a whole: Patches with 0.01% DPC went on the upper back, and the tests were read at 6 days. Patients, largely female, had alopecia areata, totalis or universalis.

Study-wide results and caveats: Expanded TCRs showed more large CDR3 clusters than pre-sensitization or healthy control sets.

Time point defined: patch test 2, 6 weeks after DPC sensitization. This sample's treatment: therapeutic diphenylcyclopropenone sensitization with weekly scalp DPC. In the case of this clonotype: The antigen remains undetermined.

One entry per CDR3 protein results from TCRdb running MiXCR on the RACE reads. Among about 140,000 distinct CDR3 sequences listed, roughly 12% were seen once. Germline V CDR1 and CDR2: DFQATT, SNEGSKA (reference sequence). The CDR3 loop spans 16 amino acids. Between the trimmed V and J ends, which lost 2 bases and 0 bases, there was a span of 11 bases. This TCR was sampled from a woman in her forties or fifties with alopecia areata. Some clones in this sample may be carry-over from other donors' samples. This material consisted of whole blood, taken in connection with sensitization to the hapten diphenylcyclopropenone (DPC). This chain joins TRBV20-1 and TRBJ2-6; D gene unclear. The DNA of the CDR3 is TGCAGTGCTAGAAAGTCTCCCCGCTCTGGGGCCAACGTCCTGACTTTC. Amino acids: CSARKSPRSGANVLTF.